This entry lists 10 T cell receptor beta chains sequenced from one sample in a study of T cells in Graves' hyperthyroidism and ophthalmopathy. Amplification targeted TCR beta CDR3 regions from RNA transcripts. When the TCR CDR3 underwent first-round RT-PCR, the HTBI primer set was used. One entry per CDR3 protein results from TCRdb running MiXCR on the multiplex PCR reads. The sample yields about 680,000 distinct CDR3 sequences, about a third seen once. The sample was blood. The receptors derive from a middle-aged woman with Graves' hyperthyroidism.

The CDR3 region has the DNA TGTGCCTGGAGCCTCGGACAAAATGAAAAACTGTTTTTT. Translated, it gives CAWSLGQNEKLFF. The chain carries TRBV6-2 or TRBV6-3 and TRBJ1-4; D might be TRBD1 (5 bases). Trimming left V 11 bases short and J 5 bases short, with 15 bases between. Germline V lookup: CDR1 MNHEY, CDR2 SVGEGT. This CDR3 is 13 amino acids long.

This clonotype showed up many times. V usage is TRBV29-1 and J usage is TRBJ2-6, with D possibly TRBD2 on 5 matching bases. The CDR3 is 14 residues long. Trimming shortened V by 4 bases and J by 7 bases, and 14 bases separated the two germline ends. Germline assignment: CDR1 SQVTM and CDR2 ANQGSEA. CDR3 in amino acids: CSVVEGPGANVLTF. For the CDR3, the DNA is TGCAGCGTTGTAGAGGGCCCCGGAGCCAACGTCCTGACTTTC.

On this clonotype itself: Possible read error: a much larger clone is one base away. The CDR3 end shows no conserved phenylalanine or tryptophan, and so a read error is likely. V gene TRBV7-2 combines with J gene TRBJ1-4; D possibly corresponds to TRBD1 (6 bases). This CDR3 is built from 15 residues. Trimming took off 3 bases at V and 7 bases at J, with 15 bases between the two ends. Per germline, CDR1 SGHTA and CDR2 FQGNSA. CDR3 in DNA: TGTGCCAGCAGCTTCGGGGGCCTGGATATTGAAAAACTGTTTCTT. It is translated as CASSFGGLDIEKLFL.

Many counts were recorded for this clonotype. The chain carries TRBV7-9 and TRBJ1-5; the D gene is possibly TRBD1 (6 bases). Germline CDR1 SEHNR, CDR2 FQNEAQ (reference sequence). The CDR3 contains 13 residues. Trimming removed 8 bases from V and 4 bases from J, with 12 bases in between. The DNA of the CDR3 is TGTGCCAGCGCGGTCGGGACAAATCAGCCCCAGCATTTT. Amino acid sequence: CASAVGTNQPQHF.

In this sample, this clonotype turned up a few times. V usage is TRBV2 and J usage is TRBJ1-4; 7 bases are shared with TRBD1. J lost 7 bases, V lost 6 bases, and 5 bases had no gene match. Per the germline V gene, CDR1 is SNHLY and CDR2 is FYNNEI. The CDR3 length is 13 residues. CDR3 residues: CASRPDRVEKLFF. For the CDR3, the DNA is TGTGCCAGCAGACCCGACAGGGTTGAAAAACTGTTTTTT.

CDR3 sequence reads: CATSETGSETQYF. As DNA, the CDR3 is TGTGCCACCAGTGAGACAGGGTCGGAGACCCAGTACTTC. The chain couples TRBV24-1 to TRBJ2-5, with 7 nucleotides matching TRBD1. CDR1 is KGHDR, CDR2 SFDVKD, per germline. V was pared by 4 bases and J by 5 bases, with 3 bases of the junction left unmatched. The CDR3 spans 13 residues.

This clonotype was detected a few times. The rearrangement links TRBV10-3 to TRBJ2-2; TRBD1 matches at 10 bases. Germline V gene sequence: CDR1 ENHRY, CDR2 SYGVKD. V was clipped by 10 bases and J by 5 bases; unmatched bases: 7. The CDR3 totals 14 residues. The CDR3 DNA follows: TGTGCCAGCGGTGACAGGGGGCCAACCGGGGAGCTGTTTTTT. Its protein is CASGDRGPTGELFF.

The chain is built from TRBV12-5 and TRBJ1-2; D ambiguous. Germline loops: CDR1 LGHNT, CDR2 FRNRAP. The CDR3 runs to 15 residues. V dropped 0 bases and J dropped 2 bases, with 10 bases sitting between them. In DNA form, the CDR3 reads TGTGCTAGTGGTTTGGTACTAGCCGGGAACTATGGCTACACCTTC. Translation gives CASGLVLAGNYGYTF.

J is TRBJ1-6 and V is TRBV27; D remains unclear. Germline loops: CDR1 MNHEY, CDR2 SMNVEV (reference sequence). V lost 6 bases, J lost 6 bases, and 18 bases lay in between. The CDR3 loop spans 16 amino acids. The CDR3 spells CASRPDDQRANSPLHF. The CDR3 nucleotides read TGTGCCAGCAGACCCGACGACCAAAGGGCTAATTCACCCCTCCACTTT.

This clonotype has a count of ten or more. The chain uses TRBV6-1 and TRBJ1-1; the D gene is possibly TRBD1 (5 bases). The V end was cut by 7 bases, the J end by 1 base, with 13 bases between. CDR3 length: 14 amino acids. Germline values: CDR1 MNHNS, CDR2 SASEGT. CDR3 loop: CASILGRGNTEAFF. CDR3 in DNA: TGTGCCAGCATACTGGGACGGGGGAACACTGAAGCTTTCTTT.